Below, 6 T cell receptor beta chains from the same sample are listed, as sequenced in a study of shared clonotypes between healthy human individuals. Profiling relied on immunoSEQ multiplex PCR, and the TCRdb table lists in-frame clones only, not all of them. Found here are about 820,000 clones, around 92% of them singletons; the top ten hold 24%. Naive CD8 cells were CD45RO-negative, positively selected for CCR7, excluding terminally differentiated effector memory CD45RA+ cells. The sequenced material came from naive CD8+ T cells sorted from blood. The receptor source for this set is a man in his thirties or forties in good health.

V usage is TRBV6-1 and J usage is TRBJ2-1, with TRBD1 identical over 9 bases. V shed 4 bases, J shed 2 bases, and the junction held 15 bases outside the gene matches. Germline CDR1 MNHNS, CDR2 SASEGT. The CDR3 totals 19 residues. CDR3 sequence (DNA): TGTGCCAGCAGTGTTACAGGGGGCGCATGGCTAGCAGCCTACAATGAGCAGTTCTTC. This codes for CASSVTGGAWLAAYNEQFF.

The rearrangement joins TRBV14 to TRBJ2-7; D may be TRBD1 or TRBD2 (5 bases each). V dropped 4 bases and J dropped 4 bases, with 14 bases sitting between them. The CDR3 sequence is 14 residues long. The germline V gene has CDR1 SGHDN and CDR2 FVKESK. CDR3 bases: TGTGCCAGCAGCCCCACGGGGCTTCTATACGAGCAGTACTTC. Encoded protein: CASSPTGLLYEQYF.

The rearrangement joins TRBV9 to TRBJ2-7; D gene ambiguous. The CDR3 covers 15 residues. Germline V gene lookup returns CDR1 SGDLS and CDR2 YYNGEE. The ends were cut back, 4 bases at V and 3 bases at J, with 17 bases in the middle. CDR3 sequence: CASSTDGVNFYEQYF. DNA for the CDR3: TGTGCCAGCAGCACTGACGGAGTTAATTTCTACGAGCAGTACTTC.

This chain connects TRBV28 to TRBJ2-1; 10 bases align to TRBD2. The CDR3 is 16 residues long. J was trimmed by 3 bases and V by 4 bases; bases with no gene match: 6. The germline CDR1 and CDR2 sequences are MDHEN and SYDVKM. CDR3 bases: TGTGCCAGCAGTTATGGACTAGCGGCCCTCTACAATGAGCAGTTCTTC. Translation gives CASSYGLAALYNEQFF.

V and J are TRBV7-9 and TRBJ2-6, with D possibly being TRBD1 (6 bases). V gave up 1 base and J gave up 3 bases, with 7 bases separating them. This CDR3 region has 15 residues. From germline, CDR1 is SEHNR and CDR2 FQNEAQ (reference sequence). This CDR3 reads CASSLGGLGANVLTF. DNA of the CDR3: TGTGCCAGCAGCTTAGGGGGGCTTGGGGCCAACGTCCTGACTTTC.

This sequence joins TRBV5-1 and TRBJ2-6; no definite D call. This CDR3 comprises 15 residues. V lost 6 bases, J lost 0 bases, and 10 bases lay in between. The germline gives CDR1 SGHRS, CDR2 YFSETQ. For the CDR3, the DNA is TGCGCCAGCACCCCCGAGGTCTCTGGGGCCAACGTCCTGACTTTC. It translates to CASTPEVSGANVLTF.